This T cell receptor (beta chain) originates from a study of OX40 agonist ivuxolimab in advanced cancers. About the study: Cohort: 80% to 85% men, mean age roughly 60, aged roughly 23 to 90. Of the participants, approximately 38% had some prior anti-PD-1, anti-PD-L1 or anti-CTLA-4 therapy, which was allowed. Study conclusions and caveats: Undetermined was the antigen specificity of the expanded peripheral T cells. Blood T cells, both CD4+ and CD8+, expanded clonally by week 6 at 0.1 to 3.0 mg/kg.

Notes on this clone: Its target is not known.

Method: immunoSEQ multiplex PCR; TCRdb's copy keeps in-frame clones and lacks some. The top ten hold 0.61% of the sample, which has some 81,000 clones, over 75% seen once. From germline, CDR1 is MNHNY and CDR2 SVGAGI (reference sequence). With 5 bases removed from V and 8 bases from J, the gap between germline ends came to 16 bases. The CDR3 length is 15 residues. The receptor was derived from an adult with an advanced solid tumor such as melanoma, head and neck, liver or kidney cancer. This material consisted of CD4+ or CD8+ T cells sorted from blood, taken in a trial of the OX40 agonist ivuxolimab. This chain links TRBV6-6 with TRBJ1-6; perhaps TRBD1 as D (6 bases). As DNA, the CDR3 is TGTGCCAGCAGTCCGCGGGCAGGGGCAGATTCACCCCTCCACTTT. Protein: CASSPRAGADSPLHF.